Described below is a single T cell receptor beta chain sequence and its context. The antigen is unknown. The data were taken from a study of shared clonotypes between healthy human individuals. Study-level information: CD4 naive and memory got three plates each, CD8 naive two, CD8 memory one. Whole-study findings and limits: When naive CD4 clonotypes were compared across a few donors, approximately 4.9% were shared.

For sorted subsets, approximately 0.2 ug DNA per replicate equaled about 31,000 T cell genomes. TCRdb's table, derived via immunoSEQ multiplex PCR, lists solely in-frame clones and lacks some. The sample includes about 2.4 million clones, 90% to 95% seen only once; the top ten take roughly 0.39%. From germline, CDR1 is SGHTA and CDR2 FQGNSA. V lost 5 bases and J lost 10; bases outside the gene matches: 17. This CDR3 is 16 amino acids long. CD4+ cell separation produced CD45RA+ naive and CD45RA-negative memory subsets. The clonotype originates from a man younger than 35 in good health. Some clones in this sample may be carry-over from other donors' samples. Sequencing input: naive CD4+ T cells from PBMCs. Subset described: CD45RA+ positively selected. The rearrangement joins TRBV7-2 to TRBJ2-1; 7 bases match TRBD2. The CDR3 loop reads CASSRTGTTVSKEQFF. As DNA, the CDR3 is TGTGCCAGCAGCCGAACCGGGACTACGGTTTCCAAGGAGCAGTTCTTC.